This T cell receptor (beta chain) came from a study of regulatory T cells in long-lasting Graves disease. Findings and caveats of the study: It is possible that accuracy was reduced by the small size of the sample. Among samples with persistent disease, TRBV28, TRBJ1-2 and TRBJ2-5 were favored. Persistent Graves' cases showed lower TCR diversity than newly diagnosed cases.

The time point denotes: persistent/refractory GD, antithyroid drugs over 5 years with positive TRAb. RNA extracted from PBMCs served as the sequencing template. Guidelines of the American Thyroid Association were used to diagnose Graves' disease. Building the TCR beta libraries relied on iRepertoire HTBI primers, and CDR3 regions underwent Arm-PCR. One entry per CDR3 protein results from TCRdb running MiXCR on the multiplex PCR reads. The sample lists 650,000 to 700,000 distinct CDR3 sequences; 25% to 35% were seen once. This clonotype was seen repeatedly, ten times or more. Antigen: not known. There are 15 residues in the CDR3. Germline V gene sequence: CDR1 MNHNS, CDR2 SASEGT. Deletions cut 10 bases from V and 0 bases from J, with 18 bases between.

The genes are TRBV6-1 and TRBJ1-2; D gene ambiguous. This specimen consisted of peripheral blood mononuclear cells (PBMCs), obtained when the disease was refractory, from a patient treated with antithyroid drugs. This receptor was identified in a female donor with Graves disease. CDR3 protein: CATHEIGRTNYGYTF. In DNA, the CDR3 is TGTGCCACCCACGAGATCGGACGGACTAACTATGGCTACACCTTC.